The following is a T cell receptor beta chain sequence with its context. The CDR3 is 14 amino acids. Trimming left V 5 bases short and J 3 bases short, with 13 bases between. Germline CDR1 and CDR2: MDHEN and SYDVKM. Recent acute infections and vaccinations were absent in the healthy HIV-negative adult donors. Investigators divided CD4+ cells into CD45RA+ naive and CD45RA-negative memory subsets. This specimen belongs to a study of shared clonotypes between healthy human individuals. A 200 ng quantity of DNA, around 30,000 T cell genomes, went into the sorted-subset replicate PCRs. Produced via immunoSEQ multiplex PCR; TCRdb's table is partial and in-frame only. The top ten hold more than 0.45% of the sample, which has roughly 1 million clones, around three quarters seen once.

The genes are TRBV28 and TRBJ1-2; D call uncertain. This clonotype was obtained from a young man in good health. Some clones in this sample may be carry-over from other donors' samples. The sequenced sample consisted of memory CD4+ T cells from PBMCs. Subset denoted: CD45RA-negative fraction. The CDR3 region has the DNA TGTGCCAGCAGTCTTGAACGGTGGGACTATGGCTACACCTTC. This translates into CASSLERWDYGYTF.